This passage covers 4 T cell receptor beta chains from one sample sequenced in a study of early T cells in non-severe SARS-CoV-2 infection. TCRdb reprocessed the 5' RACE reads with MiXCR, giving one entry per CDR3 protein. Of 30,000 to 40,000 distinct CDR3 sequences listed, over 6% are singletons. Specimen: whole blood, collected at baseline. Receptors were obtained from an adult who was a healthcare worker with PCR-confirmed SARS-CoV-2 infection or an uninfected control (not recorded which).

This clonotype occurred many times. This chain links TRBV12-3 or TRBV12-4 with TRBJ2-3, with 9 bases that match TRBD2. The junction had 2 bases not matched to a gene; V was cut back by 11 bases and J by 2 bases. CDR3 length: 12 residues. The CDR3 reads CAAGGNTDTQYF. Written as DNA, the CDR3 is TGTGCCGCGGGAGGGAACACAGATACGCAGTATTTT.

This clonotype was seen ten or more times. This chain connects TRBV12-3 or TRBV12-4 to TRBJ1-1; 9 bases line up with TRBD1. The CDR3 is 13 amino acids. Unmatched junction bases numbered 4, after V lost 5 bases and J lost 6 bases. The CDR3 DNA is TGTGCCAGCAGTGGGACAGGGAGGGCTGAAGCTTTCTTT. Translated: CASSGTGRAEAFF.

The chain uses TRBV19 and TRBJ2-7; D remains ambiguous. The CDR3 contains 14 residues. With 3 bases removed from V and 2 bases from J, the gap between germline ends came to 11 bases. The V gene's germline CDR1 is LNHDA and CDR2 SQIVND (reference sequence). The CDR3 DNA sequence: TGTGCCAGTAGTATGTCTGCCAGAACCTACGAGCAGTACTTC. Translating gives CASSMSARTYEQYF.

Concerning this clonotype: One end of the junction is discordant with germline, which a read error may explain. The chain joins TRBV10-3 to TRBJ2-1, with 12 bases fitting TRBD2. The CDR3 is 19 residues long. Germline lookup yields CDR1 ENHRY and CDR2 SYGVKD. The CDR3 nucleotides read TGTGCCATCAGTGAGGGGCTAGCGGGAGGGCCGTCGGACTACGATGAGCAGTTCTTC. This sequence encodes CAISEGLAGGPSDYDEQFF.